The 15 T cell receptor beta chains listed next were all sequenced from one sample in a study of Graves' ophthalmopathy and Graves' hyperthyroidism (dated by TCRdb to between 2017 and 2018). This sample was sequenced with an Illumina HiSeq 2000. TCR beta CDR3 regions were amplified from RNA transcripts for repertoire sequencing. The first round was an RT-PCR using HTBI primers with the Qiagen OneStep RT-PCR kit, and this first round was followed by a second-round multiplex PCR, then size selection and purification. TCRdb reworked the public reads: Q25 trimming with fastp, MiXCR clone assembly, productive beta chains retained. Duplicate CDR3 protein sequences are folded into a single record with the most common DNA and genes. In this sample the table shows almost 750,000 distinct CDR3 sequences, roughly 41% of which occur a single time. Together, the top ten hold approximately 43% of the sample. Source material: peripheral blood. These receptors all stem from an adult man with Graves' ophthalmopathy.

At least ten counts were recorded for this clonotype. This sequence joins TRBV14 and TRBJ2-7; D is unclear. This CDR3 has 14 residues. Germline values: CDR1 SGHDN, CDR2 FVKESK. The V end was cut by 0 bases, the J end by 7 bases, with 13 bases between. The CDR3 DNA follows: TGTGCCAGCAGCCAAGACTTGCTGGTGGGGGAGCAGTACTTC. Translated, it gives CASSQDLLVGEQYF.

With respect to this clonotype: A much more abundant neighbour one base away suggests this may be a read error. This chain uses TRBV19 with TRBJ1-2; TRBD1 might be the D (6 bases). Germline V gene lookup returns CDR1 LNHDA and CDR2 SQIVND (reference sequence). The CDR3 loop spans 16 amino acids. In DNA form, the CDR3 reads TGTGTCAGTAGTGCCCGGGCCAGGGGAAGTGACTATGGCTACACCTTC. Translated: CVSSARARGSDYGYTF.

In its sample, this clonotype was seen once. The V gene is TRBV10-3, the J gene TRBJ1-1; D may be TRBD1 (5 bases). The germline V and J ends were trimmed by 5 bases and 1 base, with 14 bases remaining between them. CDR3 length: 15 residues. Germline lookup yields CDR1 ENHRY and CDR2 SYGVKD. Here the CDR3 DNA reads TGTGCCATCAGTCCACAGGCGGGAGAGAACACTGAAGCTTTCTTT. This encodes CAISPQAGENTEAFF.

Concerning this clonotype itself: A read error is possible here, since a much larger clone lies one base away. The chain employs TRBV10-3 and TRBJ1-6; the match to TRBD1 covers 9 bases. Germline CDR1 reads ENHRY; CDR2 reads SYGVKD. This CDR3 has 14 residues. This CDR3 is CASRSTGGNSSLHF. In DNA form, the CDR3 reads TGTGCCAGCAGGTCGACAGGGGGTAATTCATCCCTCCACTTT.

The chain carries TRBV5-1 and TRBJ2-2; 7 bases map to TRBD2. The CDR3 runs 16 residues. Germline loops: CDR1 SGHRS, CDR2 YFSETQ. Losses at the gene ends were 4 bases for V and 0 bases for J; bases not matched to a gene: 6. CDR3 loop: CASSGASGPNTGELFF. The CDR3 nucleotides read TGCGCCAGCAGCGGAGCTAGCGGTCCGAACACCGGGGAGCTGTTTTTT.

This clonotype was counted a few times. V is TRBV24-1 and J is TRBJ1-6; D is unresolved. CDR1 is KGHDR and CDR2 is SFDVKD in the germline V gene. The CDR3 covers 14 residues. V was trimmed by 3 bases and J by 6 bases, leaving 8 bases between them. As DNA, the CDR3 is TGTGCCACCAGTGATACCGGGTCTAATTCACCCCTCCACTTT. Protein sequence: CATSDTGSNSPLHF.

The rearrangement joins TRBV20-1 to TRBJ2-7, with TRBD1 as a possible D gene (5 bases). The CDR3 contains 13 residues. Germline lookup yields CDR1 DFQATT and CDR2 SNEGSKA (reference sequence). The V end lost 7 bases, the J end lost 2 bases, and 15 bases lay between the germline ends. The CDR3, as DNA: TGCAGTGTCAGGGAAGGGGTGACCTACGAGCAGTACTTC. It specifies CSVREGVTYEQYF.

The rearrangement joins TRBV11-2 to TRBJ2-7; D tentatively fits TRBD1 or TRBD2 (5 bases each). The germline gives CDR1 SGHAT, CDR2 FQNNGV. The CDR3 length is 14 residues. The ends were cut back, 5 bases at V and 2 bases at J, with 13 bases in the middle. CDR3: CASSRLGGPYEQYF. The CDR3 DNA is TGTGCCAGCAGCCGCCTTGGGGGTCCCTACGAGCAGTACTTC. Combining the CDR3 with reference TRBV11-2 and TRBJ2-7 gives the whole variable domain EAGVAQSPRYKIIEKRQSVAFWCNPISGHATLYWYQQILGQGPKLLIQFQNNGVVDDSQLPKDRFSAERLKGVDSTLKIQPAKLEDSAVYLCASSRLGGPYEQYFGPGTRLTVT.

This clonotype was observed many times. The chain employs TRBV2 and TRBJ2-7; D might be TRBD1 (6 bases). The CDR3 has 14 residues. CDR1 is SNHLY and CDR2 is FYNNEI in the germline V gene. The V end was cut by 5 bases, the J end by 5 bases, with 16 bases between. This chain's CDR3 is CASSLPDRSDEQYF. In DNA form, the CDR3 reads TGTGCCAGCAGTCTCCCCGACAGGTCGGACGAGCAGTACTTC.

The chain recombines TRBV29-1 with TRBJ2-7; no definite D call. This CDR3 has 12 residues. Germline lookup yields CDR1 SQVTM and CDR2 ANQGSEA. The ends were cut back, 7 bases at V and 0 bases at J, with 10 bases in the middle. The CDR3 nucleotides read TGCAGCGCTAAAGGCAGCTCCTACGAGCAGTACTTC. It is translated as CSAKGSSYEQYF.

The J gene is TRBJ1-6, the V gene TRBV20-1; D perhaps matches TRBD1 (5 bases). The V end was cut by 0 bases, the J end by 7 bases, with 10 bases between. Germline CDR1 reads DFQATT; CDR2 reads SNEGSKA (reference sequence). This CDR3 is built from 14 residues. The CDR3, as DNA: TGCAGTGCTAGAGAAGGGGTGGGGAATTCACCCCTCCACTTT. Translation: CSAREGVGNSPLHF.

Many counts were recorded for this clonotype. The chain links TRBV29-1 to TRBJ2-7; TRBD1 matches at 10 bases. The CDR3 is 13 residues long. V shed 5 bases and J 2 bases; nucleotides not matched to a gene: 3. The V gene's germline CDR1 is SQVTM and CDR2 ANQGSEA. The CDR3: CSVWTGGTYEQYF. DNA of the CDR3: TGCAGCGTTTGGACAGGGGGAACCTACGAGCAGTACTTC.

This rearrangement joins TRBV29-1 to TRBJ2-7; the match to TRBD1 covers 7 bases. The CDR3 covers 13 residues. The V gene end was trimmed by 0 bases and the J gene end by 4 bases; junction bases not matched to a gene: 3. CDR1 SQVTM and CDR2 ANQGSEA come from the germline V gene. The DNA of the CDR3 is TGCAGCGTTGAAGAGACAGGGCGATACGAGCAGTACTTC. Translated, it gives CSVEETGRYEQYF.

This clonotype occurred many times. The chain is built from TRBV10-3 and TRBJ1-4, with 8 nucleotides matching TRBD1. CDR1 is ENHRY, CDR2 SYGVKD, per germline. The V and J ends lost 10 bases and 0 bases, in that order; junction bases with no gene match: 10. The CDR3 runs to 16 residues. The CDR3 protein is CATRRQGTATNEKLFF. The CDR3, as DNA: TGTGCCACCCGTCGACAGGGGACTGCAACTAATGAAAAACTGTTTTTT.

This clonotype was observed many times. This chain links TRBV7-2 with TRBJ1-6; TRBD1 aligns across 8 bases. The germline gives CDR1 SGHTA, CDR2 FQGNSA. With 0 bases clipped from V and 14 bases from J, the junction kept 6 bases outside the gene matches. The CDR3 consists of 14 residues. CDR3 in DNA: TGTGCCAGCAGCTTAGCTGCCGGGACAGGCTCCCTCCACTTT. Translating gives CASSLAAGTGSLHF. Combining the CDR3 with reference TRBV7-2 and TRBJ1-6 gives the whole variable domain GAGVSQSPSNKVTEKGKDVELRCDPISGHTALYWYRQSLGQGLEFLIYFQGNSAPDKSGLPSDRFSAERTGGSVSTLTIQRTQQEDSAVYLCASSLAAGTGSLHFGNGTRLTVT.